The next 17 T cell receptor beta chains were all read from a single sample in a study of CD8 T cells in Susac syndrome. Reverse transcription of roughly 0.5 to 1 ug RNA used random hexamers. TCRdb processed the immunoSEQ multiplex PCR reads anew with MiXCR; each CDR3 protein has one entry. The sample has 150,000 or so distinct CDR3 sequences, 95% seen once; the top ten hold about 0.14%. The sequencing input was CD4+ T cells from PBMCs. The receptors originated from a human donor with Susac syndrome.

The chain is built from TRBV12-3 or TRBV12-4 and TRBJ1-1; 8 bases are shared with TRBD1. The junction had 5 bases not matched to a gene; V was cut back by 6 bases and J by 5 bases. This CDR3 is 13 amino acids long. CDR3 DNA: TGTGCCAGCAGGTACAGGGGGAGGACTGAAGCTTTCTTT. Amino acid sequence: CASRYRGRTEAFF.

The chain carries TRBV20-1 and TRBJ1-2; no definite D call. Germline CDR1 reads DFQATT; CDR2 reads SNEGSKA (reference sequence). The CDR3 has 10 amino acids. The V end lost 6 bases, the J end lost 8 bases, and 10 bases lay between the germline ends. Here the CDR3 DNA reads TGCAGTGCGGACGAGGGCGGCTACACCTTC. The encoded protein is CSADEGGYTF.

Details on this clonotype: Mismatch with germline at one junction end may stem from a read error. CDR3 protein: CATSRDRTEPVPF. The CDR3, as DNA: TGTGCCACCAGCAGAGACCGCACAGAGCCAGTACCCTTC. This chain joins TRBV15 and TRBJ2-4; D is undetermined. In germline, CDR1 is LNHNV, CDR2 YYDKDF (reference sequence). This CDR3 comprises 13 residues.

The chain has TRBV9 and TRBJ1-5, with D unresolved. In germline, CDR1 is SGDLS, CDR2 YYNGEE. V was cut by 0 bases and J by 2 bases, with 9 bases left in between. This CDR3 comprises 15 residues. This CDR3 reads CASSVDEGRNQPQHF. The CDR3 nucleotides read TGTGCCAGCAGCGTAGATGAGGGCCGCAATCAGCCCCAGCATTTT.

The rearrangement uses TRBV5-1 and TRBJ2-7, with D possibly being TRBD1 (6 bases). Germline CDR1 reads SGHRS; CDR2 reads YFSETQ. V lost 4 bases and J 4 bases, leaving 18 bases between the germline ends. The CDR3 covers 15 residues. The DNA of the CDR3 is TGCGCCAGCAGCACCCTACAGGGCGAGGTTTACGAGCAGTACTTC. It specifies CASSTLQGEVYEQYF. Using reference TRBV5-1 and TRBJ2-7 for the parts outside the CDR3, the full variable domain is KAGVTQTPRYLIKTRGQQVTLSCSPISGHRSVSWYQQTPGQGLQFLFEYFSETQRNKGNFPGRFSGRQFSNSRSEMNVSTLELGDSALYLCASSTLQGEVYEQYFGPGTRLTVT.

The rearrangement joins TRBV4-1 to TRBJ2-7; 10 bases are shared with TRBD2. J lost 4 bases, V lost 3 bases, and 9 bases had no gene match. CDR1 is MGHRA and CDR2 is YSYEKL in the germline V gene. CDR3 size: 16 residues. CDR3 in amino acids: CASSQLVLAGVYEQYF. The DNA for the CDR3 is TGCGCCAGCAGCCAGTTGGTTCTAGCGGGAGTATACGAGCAGTACTTC.

The J gene is TRBJ1-1, the V gene TRBV27, with a possible D match to TRBD1 (6 bases). CDR1 is MNHEY and CDR2 is SMNVEV in the germline V gene (reference sequence). Trimming stripped 4 bases from V and 4 bases from J, with 16 bases between. CDR3 size: 15 residues. The CDR3: CASSSTQGRFTEAFF. CDR3 nucleotide sequence: TGTGCCAGCAGTTCGACACAGGGAAGATTCACTGAAGCTTTCTTT.

V and J are TRBV2 and TRBJ2-3; 8 nucleotides line up with TRBD2. The V gene end was trimmed by 6 bases and the J gene end by 2 bases; junction bases not matched to a gene: 7. Per the germline V gene, CDR1 is SNHLY and CDR2 is FYNNEI. The CDR3 has 15 residues. The CDR3 loop is CASSQWTSLTDTQYF. CDR3 coding DNA: TGTGCCAGCAGCCAGTGGACTAGCCTCACAGATACGCAGTATTTT.

CDR3 residues: CSAEGQRNTEAFF. CDR3 DNA sequence: TGCAGTGCTGAGGGACAAAGGAACACTGAAGCTTTCTTT. V usage is TRBV29-1 and J usage is TRBJ1-1; D perhaps matches TRBD1 (6 bases). Germline assignment: CDR1 SQVTM and CDR2 ANQGSEA. The CDR3 is made up of 13 amino acids.

The chain is built from TRBV7-2 and TRBJ2-2; 9 bases agree with TRBD2. Germline loops: CDR1 SGHTA, CDR2 FQGNSA. With 5 bases clipped from V and 8 bases from J, the junction kept 6 bases outside the gene matches. The CDR3 runs to 14 residues. CDR3 coding DNA: TGTGCCAGCAGCGTTAGCGGGGGCGGGGGGGAGCTGTTTTTT. It encodes CASSVSGGGGELFF.

This chain connects TRBV2 to TRBJ2-1; D ambiguous. In germline, CDR1 is SNHLY, CDR2 FYNNEI. The CDR3 has 12 amino acids. Deletions cut 0 bases from V and 10 bases from J, with 7 bases between. CDR3 bases: TGTGCCAGCAGTGAAGCTGGTCCAGAGCAGTTCTTC. This encodes CASSEAGPEQFF.

The chain has TRBV12-5 and TRBJ2-1, with 8 bases that match TRBD2. The CDR3 contains 16 residues. CDR1 is LGHNT, CDR2 FRNRAP, per germline. The J segment lost 4 bases and the V segment lost 2 bases, leaving 7 bases of the junction unmatched. The chain's CDR3 is CASGLTTSGFYNEQFF. DNA for the CDR3: TGTGCTAGTGGTTTGACTACTAGCGGCTTTTACAATGAGCAGTTCTTC. Variable domain in full (rest from reference TRBV12-5 and TRBJ2-1): DARVTQTPRHKVTEMGQEVTMRCQPILGHNTVFWYRQTMMQGLELLAYFRNRAPLDDSGMPKDRFSAEMPDATLATLKIQPSEPRDSAVYFCASGLTTSGFYNEQFFGPGTRLTVL.

The chain links TRBV10-3 to TRBJ2-3, with D possibly matching TRBD2 (6 bases). The V and J ends lost 10 bases and 6 bases respectively, with 20 bases between them. The CDR3 spans 14 residues. Germline V gene sequence: CDR1 ENHRY, CDR2 SYGVKD. CDR3 nucleotides: TGTGCCACGGTATCCCGGGGGTCCGACGATACGCAGTATTTT. Translated: CATVSRGSDDTQYF.

The J gene is TRBJ1-2, the V gene TRBV29-1, with 7 positions matching TRBD1. With 7 bases clipped from V and 4 bases from J, the junction kept 9 bases outside the gene matches. Germline lookup yields CDR1 SQVTM and CDR2 ANQGSEA. The CDR3 loop spans 13 amino acids. The CDR3 loop is CSAGGTALYGYTF. CDR3 DNA sequence: TGCAGCGCTGGCGGGACAGCACTCTATGGCTACACCTTC. Supplemented by reference TRBV29-1 and TRBJ1-2, the full variable domain reads SAVISQKPSRDICQRGTSLTIQCQVDSQVTMMFWYRQQPGQSLTLIATANQGSEATYESGFVIDKFPISRPNLTFSTLTVSNMSPEDSSIYLCSAGGTALYGYTFGSGTRLTVV.

The chain joins TRBV9 to TRBJ2-1, with unresolved D. This CDR3 contains 15 residues. V was cut by 4 bases and J by 3 bases, with 14 bases left in between. From germline, CDR1 is SGDLS and CDR2 YYNGEE. The CDR3 reads CASSPRRGSYNEQFF. CDR3 sequence (DNA): TGTGCCAGCAGCCCAAGGCGAGGAAGCTACAATGAGCAGTTCTTC. Full variable domain (missing parts from reference TRBV9 and TRBJ2-1): DSGVTQTPKHLITATGQRVTLRCSPRSGDLSVYWYQQSLDQGLQFLIQYYNGEERAKGNILERFSAQQFPDLHSELNLSSLELGDSALYFCASSPRRGSYNEQFFGPGTRLTVL.

V and J are TRBV4-1 and TRBJ2-5, with D perhaps matching TRBD2 (5 bases). The V gene lost 1 base and the J gene lost 1 base, with 10 bases spanning the gap. This CDR3 contains 15 residues. Germline V gene sequence: CDR1 MGHRA, CDR2 YSYEKL. The CDR3 is CASSQAGAVQETQYF. The DNA for the CDR3 is TGCGCCAGCAGCCAAGCAGGAGCGGTCCAAGAGACCCAGTACTTC.

The genes are TRBV20-1 and TRBJ2-3; TRBD2 matches at 12 bases. CDR1 is DFQATT, CDR2 SNEGSKA, per germline (reference sequence). The CDR3 length is 16 residues. J was trimmed by 9 bases and V by 3 bases; bases with no gene match: 13. In nucleotides, the CDR3 is TGCAGTGCTAGGGCCGACCTGACTAGCGGGGGAGAGACGCAGTATTTT. It yields the protein CSARADLTSGGETQYF.